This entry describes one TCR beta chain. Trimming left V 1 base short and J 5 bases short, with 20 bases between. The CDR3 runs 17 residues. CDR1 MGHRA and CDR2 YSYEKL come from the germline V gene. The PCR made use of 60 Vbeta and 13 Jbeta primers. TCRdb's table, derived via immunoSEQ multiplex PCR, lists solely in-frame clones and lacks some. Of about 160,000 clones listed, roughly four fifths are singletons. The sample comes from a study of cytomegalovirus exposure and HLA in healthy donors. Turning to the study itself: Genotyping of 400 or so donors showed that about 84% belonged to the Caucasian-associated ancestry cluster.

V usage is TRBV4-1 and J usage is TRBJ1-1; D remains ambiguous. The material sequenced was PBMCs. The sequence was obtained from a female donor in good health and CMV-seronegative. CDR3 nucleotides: TGCGCCAGCAGCCAAGTAAGGAATGAAGGGAGAGGGACTGAAGCTTTCTTT. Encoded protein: CASSQVRNEGRGTEAFF.